This T cell receptor (beta chain) emerged from a study of blood T cells in healthy people across ages. Study-wide context: Per two T cells, about one barcoded beta molecule was captured through template switching.

This clonotype was counted at least ten times. Each sample yielded at least 5 micrograms of PBMC total RNA. Trimming pared 2 bases from V and 6 bases from J, leaving 11 bases between. The germline V gene has CDR1 MGHRA and CDR2 YSYEKL. The CDR3 runs 13 residues. A second PCR, run for about 6 to 11 cycles, used a sample-barcoded 5' primer plus a J-beta primer mix. A tag from a template-switch adaptor with 12 random nucleotides marked each cDNA molecule. MiXCR, run by TCRdb on the 5' RACE reads, gives a single entry per CDR3 protein. The sample has approximately 1.5 million distinct CDR3 sequences, approximately 43% seen once.

The TCR originated in a woman aged 18-30 years in good health. The chain carries TRBV4-1 and TRBJ2-7; D may match TRBD1 or TRBD2 (6 bases each). Sequencing was done on a sample of blood. The CDR3: CASSQIGGFEQYF. The CDR3 nucleotides read TGCGCCAGCAGCCAAATAGGGGGGTTCGAGCAGTACTTC.